This T cell receptor beta chain was documented in a study of blood T cell repertoires in COVID-19. Study-wide context: Nucleic acid was either cDNA or gDNA, and it came from T cells, B-cell-depleted T cells, or PBMCs.

The repertoire was sequenced with immunoSEQ multiplex PCR; TCRdb's copy has only in-frame clones and lacks some. The table shows 150,000 to 200,000 clones, with 80% to 85% occurring only once. The length of the CDR3 is 13 residues. V lost 6 bases to trimming and J lost 6 bases; unmatched junction nucleotides: 5. Germline assignment: CDR1 SGHAT and CDR2 FQNNGV. The source is a man between 65 and 85 years old with active or convalescent COVID-19. V usage is TRBV11-2 and J usage is TRBJ1-2, with 9 bases matching TRBD1. Material: peripheral blood. CDR3 coding DNA: TGTGCCAGCAGAGGACAGGGGATGGATGGCTACACCTTC. It codes for CASRGQGMDGYTF.